Presented here are 16 T cell receptor beta chains from one specimen sequenced in a study of shared clonotypes between healthy human individuals. The repertoire was sequenced with immunoSEQ multiplex PCR; TCRdb's copy has only in-frame clones and lacks some. The table has about 2.2 million clones, under 95% seen once. In the naive CD8 group, cells lacked CD45RO and were positively selected for CCR7, so terminally differentiated effector memory CD45RA+ cells were left out. The sequenced sample was naive CD8+ T cells from PBMCs. The receptors originated from a man younger than 30 in good health. Some clones in this sample may be carry-over from other donors' samples.

CDR3 coding DNA: TGCGCCAGCAGCTTGGTTGGCAGCGATAGCACAGATACGCAGTATTTT. Protein: CASSLVGSDSTDTQYF. This chain uses TRBV5-1 with TRBJ2-3, with D unresolved. This CDR3 is 16 amino acids long. Germline loops: CDR1 SGHRS, CDR2 YFSETQ. Trimming stripped 0 bases from V and 0 bases from J, with 11 bases between. Filled out from reference TRBV5-1 and TRBJ2-3, the complete variable domain reads KAGVTQTPRYLIKTRGQQVTLSCSPISGHRSVSWYQQTPGQGLQFLFEYFSETQRNKGNFPGRFSGRQFSNSRSEMNVSTLELGDSALYLCASSLVGSDSTDTQYFGPGTRLTVL.

As concerns this clone: Other nucleotide sequences from this sample produce the same CDR3. The chain has TRBV27 and TRBJ2-1; no definite D call. Germline V gives CDR1 MNHEY, CDR2 SMNVEV (reference sequence). V dropped 6 bases and J dropped 3 bases, with 3 bases sitting between them. This CDR3 region has 11 residues. The CDR3, as DNA: TGTGCCAGCAGCTACTACAATGAGCAGTTCTTC. It translates to CASSYYNEQFF.

This chain's CDR3 is CSADDSYNEQFF. CDR3 coding DNA: TGCAGCGCCGATGACAGCTACAATGAGCAGTTCTTC. The gene calls are TRBV29-1 and TRBJ2-1, with TRBD1 as a possible D gene (5 bases). CDR1 and CDR2 from the germline V gene are SQVTM and ANQGSEA. The CDR3 has 12 residues. V lost 7 bases and J 3 bases, leaving 10 bases between the germline ends.

This clone was recorded once. The CDR3 DNA is TGTGCCAGTAGAGGGGGAAGCACTGAAGCTTTCTTT. Its translation is CASRGGSTEAFF. The chain recombines TRBV19 with TRBJ1-1, with D possibly TRBD1 on 6 matching bases. Germline CDR1 reads LNHDA; CDR2 reads SQIVND (reference sequence). Trimming cost V 6 bases and J 4 bases, with 9 bases left between them. CDR3 length: 12 residues.

This sequence joins TRBV7-6 and TRBJ2-1, with D perhaps given as TRBD1 or TRBD2 (7 bases each). The CDR3 spans 16 residues. V dropped 4 bases and J dropped 7 bases, with 20 bases sitting between them. Looked up from germline, CDR1 is SGHVS and CDR2 is FNYEAQ. The CDR3 DNA follows: TGTGCCAGCAGCTCTAGCACGTACAGGGGAGGGAATGAGCAGTTCTTC. Translation: CASSSSTYRGGNEQFF.

This clone appeared once. This chain joins TRBV28 and TRBJ2-7; D possibly uses TRBD1 or TRBD2 (5 bases each). Germline V CDR1 and CDR2: MDHEN, SYDVKM. With 6 bases removed from V and 2 bases from J, the gap between germline ends came to 17 bases. The CDR3 runs to 15 residues. CDR3 bases: TGTGCCAGCAGCCCACCGGGACCGCACCCCTACGAGCAGTACTTC. It encodes CASSPPGPHPYEQYF.

This clone was observed a handful of times. The chain employs TRBV30 and TRBJ1-2, with a tentative D call TRBD1 (5 bases). V lost 0 bases and J 8 bases, leaving 13 bases between the germline ends. CDR1 and CDR2 from the germline V gene are GTSNPN and SVGIG (reference sequence). The CDR3 length is 13 residues. The CDR3 here is CAWSVGDLSGYTF. The CDR3 bases are TGTGCCTGGAGTGTGGGGGACCTAAGCGGCTACACCTTC.

CDR3 nucleotide sequence: TGTGCCAGCAGCCCGGGGAGGAGGAGCTCCTACAATGAGCAGTTCTTC. Translated: CASSPGRRSSYNEQFF. This chain joins TRBV7-3 and TRBJ2-1, with D perhaps TRBD2 (6 bases). This CDR3 is built from 16 residues. The V end lost 5 bases, the J end lost 0 bases, and 14 bases lay between the germline ends. Germline V gene data show CDR1 as SGHTA and CDR2 as FQGTGA.

V is TRBV18 and J is TRBJ1-5, with TRBD1 identical over 9 bases. Germline V gene sequence: CDR1 KGHSH, CDR2 LQKENI. This CDR3 is built from 15 residues. V gave up 8 bases and J gave up 3 bases; unmatched junction bases: 8. DNA of the CDR3: TGTGCCAGCGCAGTTGACAGGGGGTCCAATCAGCCCCAGCATTTT. Amino acid sequence: CASAVDRGSNQPQHF.

The rearrangement uses TRBV27 and TRBJ2-7, with D possibly matching TRBD2 (5 bases). This CDR3 contains 15 residues. Germline CDR1 reads MNHEY; CDR2 reads SMNVEV (reference sequence). V lost 3 bases and J lost 2, with 14 bases in between. CDR3 in amino acids: CASSFSEGPPYEQYF. The CDR3 bases are TGTGCCAGCAGTTTCTCCGAGGGCCCGCCCTACGAGCAGTACTTC.

This clone has only one observation. CDR3 residues: CASSLYRGSREQYF. CDR3 coding DNA: TGTGCCAGCAGTTTATACAGGGGAAGCCGCGAGCAGTACTTC. J is TRBJ2-7 and V is TRBV28; TRBD1 matches at 7 bases. The CDR3 covers 14 residues. In germline, CDR1 is MDHEN, CDR2 SYDVKM. V dropped 1 base and J dropped 6; count of bases not matched to a gene: 6.

Comments on this clone: Within the sample, other DNA sequences also encode this same CDR3. The CDR3: CASSLAVGTEAFF. The CDR3 bases are TGTGCCAGCAGCTTAGCAGTTGGTACTGAAGCTTTCTTT. The rearrangement uses TRBV11-3 and TRBJ1-1, with unresolved D. From germline, CDR1 is SGHNT and CDR2 YENEEA. This CDR3 spans 13 amino acids. V lost 1 base, J lost 5 bases, and 8 bases lay in between.

The rearrangement uses TRBV4-1 and TRBJ2-2; 8 nucleotides line up with TRBD1. CDR1 is MGHRA, CDR2 YSYEKL, per germline. Germline trimming cut 0 bases from V and 1 base from J; bases unmatched to any gene: 4. CDR3 length equals 17 residues. The CDR3 sequence: CASSQETGVMNTGELFF. CDR3 nucleotides: TGCGCCAGCAGCCAAGAGACAGGGGTTATGAACACCGGGGAGCTGTTTTTT.

This chain links TRBV5-1 with TRBJ2-7; weak D call: TRBD1 (5 bases). Germline loops: CDR1 SGHRS, CDR2 YFSETQ. The CDR3 runs 14 residues. V was trimmed by 2 bases and J by 1 base, leaving 10 bases between them. CDR3 DNA sequence: TGCGCCAGCAGCTTAGGGGTAGGGTCCTACGAGCAGTACTTC. Its translation is CASSLGVGSYEQYF.

V is TRBV7-3 and J is TRBJ2-7; D might be TRBD1 (6 bases). Germline values: CDR1 SGHTA, CDR2 FQGTGA. This CDR3 region has 13 residues. Deletions cut 3 bases from V and 7 bases from J, with 13 bases between. The CDR3 spells CASSLRYRVEQYF. The CDR3 region has the DNA TGTGCCAGCAGCTTGCGGTACAGGGTTGAGCAGTACTTC.

This clone appeared once. This chain links TRBV19 with TRBJ2-4; 7 bases are a match to TRBD1. The V segment lost 1 base and the J segment 2 bases; nucleotides outside the gene matches: 11. The CDR3 runs to 18 residues. Germline CDR1 reads LNHDA; CDR2 reads SQIVND (reference sequence). Written as DNA, the CDR3 is TGTGCCAGTAGTATAGCCTGGGACAGCTCTACACCCAAAAACATTCAGTACTTC. It encodes CASSIAWDSSTPKNIQYF.